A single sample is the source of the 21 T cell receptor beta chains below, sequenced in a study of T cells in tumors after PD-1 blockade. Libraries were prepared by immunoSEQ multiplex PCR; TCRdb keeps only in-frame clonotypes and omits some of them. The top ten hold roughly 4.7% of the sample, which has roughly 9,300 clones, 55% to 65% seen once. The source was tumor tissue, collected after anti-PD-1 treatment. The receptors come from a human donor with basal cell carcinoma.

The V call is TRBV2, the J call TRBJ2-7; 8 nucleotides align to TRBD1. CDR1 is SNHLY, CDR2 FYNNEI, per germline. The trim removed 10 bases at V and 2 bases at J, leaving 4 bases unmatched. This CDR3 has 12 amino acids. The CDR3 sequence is CATGTGAYEQYF. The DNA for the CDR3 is TGTGCCACCGGGACAGGAGCCTACGAGCAGTACTTC.

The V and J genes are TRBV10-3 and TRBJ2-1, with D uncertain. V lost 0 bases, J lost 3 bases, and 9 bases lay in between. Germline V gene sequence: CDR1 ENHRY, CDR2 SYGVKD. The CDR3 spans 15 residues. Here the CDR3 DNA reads TGTGCCATCAGTGAGTCGGCGTTTAACTACAATGAGCAGTTCTTC. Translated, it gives CAISESAFNYNEQFF.

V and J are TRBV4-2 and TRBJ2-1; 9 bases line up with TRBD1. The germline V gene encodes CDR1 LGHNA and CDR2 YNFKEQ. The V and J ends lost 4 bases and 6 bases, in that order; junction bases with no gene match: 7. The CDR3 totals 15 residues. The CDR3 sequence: CASSPRDRASNEQFF. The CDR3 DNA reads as TGTGCCAGCAGCCCCCGGGACAGGGCCTCCAATGAGCAGTTCTTC.

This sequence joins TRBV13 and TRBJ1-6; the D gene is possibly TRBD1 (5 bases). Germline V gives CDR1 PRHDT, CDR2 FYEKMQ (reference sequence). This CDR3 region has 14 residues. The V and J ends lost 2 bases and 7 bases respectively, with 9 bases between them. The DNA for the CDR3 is TGTGCCAGCAGCTTATTCAGGGTGAATTCACCCCTCCACTTT. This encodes CASSLFRVNSPLHF. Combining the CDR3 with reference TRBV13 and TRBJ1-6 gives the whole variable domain AAGVIQSPRHLIKEKRETATLKCYPIPRHDTVYWYQQGPGQDPQFLISFYEKMQSDKGSIPDRFSAQQFSDYHSELNMSSLELGDSALYFCASSLFRVNSPLHFGNGTRLTVT.

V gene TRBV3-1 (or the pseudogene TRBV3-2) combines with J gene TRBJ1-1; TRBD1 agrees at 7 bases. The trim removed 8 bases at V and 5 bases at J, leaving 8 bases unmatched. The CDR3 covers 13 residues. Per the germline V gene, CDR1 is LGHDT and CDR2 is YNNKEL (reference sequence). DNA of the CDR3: TGTGCCAGCGGGAAGACAGGGAGGACTGAAGCTTTCTTT. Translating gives CASGKTGRTEAFF.

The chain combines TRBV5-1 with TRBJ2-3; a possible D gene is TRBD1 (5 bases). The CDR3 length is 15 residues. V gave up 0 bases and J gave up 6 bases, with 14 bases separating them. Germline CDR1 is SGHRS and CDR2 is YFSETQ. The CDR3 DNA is TGCGCCAGCAGCTTGGAGGGGCGCGACTGGGATACGCAGTATTTT. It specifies CASSLEGRDWDTQYF. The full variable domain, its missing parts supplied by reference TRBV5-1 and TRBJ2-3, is KAGVTQTPRYLIKTRGQQVTLSCSPISGHRSVSWYQQTPGQGLQFLFEYFSETQRNKGNFPGRFSGRQFSNSRSEMNVSTLELGDSALYLCASSLEGRDWDTQYFGPGTRLTVL.

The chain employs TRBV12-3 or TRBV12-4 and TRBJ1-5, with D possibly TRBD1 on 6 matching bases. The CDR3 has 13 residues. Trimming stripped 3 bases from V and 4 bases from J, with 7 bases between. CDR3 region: CASSFTGNQPQHF. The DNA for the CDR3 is TGTGCCAGCAGTTTTACAGGGAATCAGCCCCAGCATTTT.

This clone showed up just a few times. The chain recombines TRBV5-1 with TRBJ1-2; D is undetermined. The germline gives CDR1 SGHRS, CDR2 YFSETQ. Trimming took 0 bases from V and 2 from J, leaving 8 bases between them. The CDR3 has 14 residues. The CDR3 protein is CASSLGQSNYGYTF. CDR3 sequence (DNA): TGCGCCAGCAGCTTGGGCCAGTCGAACTATGGCTACACCTTC.

The DNA for the CDR3 is TGCGCCAGCAGCCAACAGCGGGGGGGCGGCGAGCAGTACTTC. Protein: CASSQQRGGGEQYF. The J gene is TRBJ2-7, the V gene TRBV4-1, with TRBD2 identical over 10 bases. CDR3 size: 14 residues. With 2 bases clipped from V and 6 bases from J, the junction kept 4 bases outside the gene matches. The V gene's germline CDR1 is MGHRA and CDR2 YSYEKL.

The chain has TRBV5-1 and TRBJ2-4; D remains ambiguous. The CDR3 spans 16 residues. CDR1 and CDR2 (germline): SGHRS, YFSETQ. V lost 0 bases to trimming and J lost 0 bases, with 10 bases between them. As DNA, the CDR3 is TGCGCCAGCAGCTTGGACGCTCGGCTAGCCAAAAACATTCAGTACTTC. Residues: CASSLDARLAKNIQYF.

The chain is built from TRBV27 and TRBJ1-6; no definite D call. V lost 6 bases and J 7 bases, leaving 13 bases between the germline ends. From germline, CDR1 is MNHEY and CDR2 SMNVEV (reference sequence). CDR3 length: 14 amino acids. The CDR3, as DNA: TGTGCCAGCAGACTAAGGTCGGAGAATTCACCCCTCCACTTT. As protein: CASRLRSENSPLHF.

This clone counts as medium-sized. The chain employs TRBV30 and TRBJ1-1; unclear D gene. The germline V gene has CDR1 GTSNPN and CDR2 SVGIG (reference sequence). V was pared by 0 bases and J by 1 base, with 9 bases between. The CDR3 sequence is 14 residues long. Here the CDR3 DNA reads TGTGCCTGGAGTGTTCGGCAGAGGAACACTGAAGCTTTCTTT. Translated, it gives CAWSVRQRNTEAFF.

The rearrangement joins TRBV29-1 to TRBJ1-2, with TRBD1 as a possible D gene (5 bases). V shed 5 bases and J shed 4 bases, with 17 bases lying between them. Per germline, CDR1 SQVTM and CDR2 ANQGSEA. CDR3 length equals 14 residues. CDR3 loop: CSVSGQGSSYGYTF. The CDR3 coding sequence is TGCAGCGTTTCGGGGCAGGGTAGTAGCTATGGCTACACCTTC.

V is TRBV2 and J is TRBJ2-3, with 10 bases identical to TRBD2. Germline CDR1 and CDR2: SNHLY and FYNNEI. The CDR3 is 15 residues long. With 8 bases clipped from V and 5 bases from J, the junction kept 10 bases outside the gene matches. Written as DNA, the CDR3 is TGTGCCAGCTTTCGACTAGCGGGCGGGCAAGATACGCAGTATTTT. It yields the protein CASFRLAGGQDTQYF.

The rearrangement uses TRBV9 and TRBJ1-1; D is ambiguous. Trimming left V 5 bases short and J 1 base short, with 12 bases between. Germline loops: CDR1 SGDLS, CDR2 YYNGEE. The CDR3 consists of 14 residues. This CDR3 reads CASSFKDQNTEAFF. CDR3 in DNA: TGTGCCAGCAGTTTCAAGGACCAGAACACTGAAGCTTTCTTT.

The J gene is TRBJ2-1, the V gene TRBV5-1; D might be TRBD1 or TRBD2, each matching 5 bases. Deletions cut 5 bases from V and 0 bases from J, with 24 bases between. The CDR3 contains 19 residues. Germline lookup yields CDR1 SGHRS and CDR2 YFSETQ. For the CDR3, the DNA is TGCGCCAGCAGTCGCCGTAGTACGAGGCTGGGGGACTCCTACAATGAGCAGTTCTTC. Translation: CASSRRSTRLGDSYNEQFF.

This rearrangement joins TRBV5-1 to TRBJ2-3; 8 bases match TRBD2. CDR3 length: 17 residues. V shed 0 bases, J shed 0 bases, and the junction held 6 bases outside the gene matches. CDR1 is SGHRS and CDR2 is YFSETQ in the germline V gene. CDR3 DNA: TGCGCCAGCAGCTTGGTTGGGCGGGGGGCGAGCACAGATACGCAGTATTTT. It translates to CASSLVGRGASTDTQYF.

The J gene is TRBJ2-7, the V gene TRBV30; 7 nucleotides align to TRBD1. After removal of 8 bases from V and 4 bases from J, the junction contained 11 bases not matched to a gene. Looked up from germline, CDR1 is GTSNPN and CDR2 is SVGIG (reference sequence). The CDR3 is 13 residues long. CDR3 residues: CAGSQGSGYEQYF. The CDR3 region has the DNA TGTGCCGGATCACAGGGGTCGGGATACGAGCAGTACTTC.

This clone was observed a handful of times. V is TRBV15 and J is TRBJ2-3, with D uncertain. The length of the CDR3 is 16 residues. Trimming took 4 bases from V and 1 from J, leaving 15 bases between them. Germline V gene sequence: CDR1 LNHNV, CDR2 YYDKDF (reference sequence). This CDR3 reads CATSNRATAGTDTQYF. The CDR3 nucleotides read TGTGCCACCAGCAACCGGGCCACCGCTGGCACAGATACGCAGTATTTT. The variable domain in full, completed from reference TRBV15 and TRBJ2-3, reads DAMVIQNPRYQVTQFGKPVTLSCSQTLNHNVMYWYQQKSSQAPKLLFHYYDKDFNNEADTPDNFQSRRPNTSFCFLDIRSPGLGDTAMYLCATSNRATAGTDTQYFGPGTRLTVL.

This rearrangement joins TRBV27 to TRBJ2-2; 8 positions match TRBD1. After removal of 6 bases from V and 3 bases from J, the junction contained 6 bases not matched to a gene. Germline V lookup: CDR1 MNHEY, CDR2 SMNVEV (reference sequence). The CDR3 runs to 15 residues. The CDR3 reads CASSADRGDTGELFF. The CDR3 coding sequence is TGTGCCAGCAGCGCAGACAGGGGTGACACCGGGGAGCTGTTTTTT.

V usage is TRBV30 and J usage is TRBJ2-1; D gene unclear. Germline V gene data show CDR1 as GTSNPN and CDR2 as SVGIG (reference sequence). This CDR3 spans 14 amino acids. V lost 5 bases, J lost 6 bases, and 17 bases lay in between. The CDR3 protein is CAWAALGTLNEQFF. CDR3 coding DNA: TGTGCCTGGGCTGCCCTGGGCACCCTCAATGAGCAGTTCTTC.